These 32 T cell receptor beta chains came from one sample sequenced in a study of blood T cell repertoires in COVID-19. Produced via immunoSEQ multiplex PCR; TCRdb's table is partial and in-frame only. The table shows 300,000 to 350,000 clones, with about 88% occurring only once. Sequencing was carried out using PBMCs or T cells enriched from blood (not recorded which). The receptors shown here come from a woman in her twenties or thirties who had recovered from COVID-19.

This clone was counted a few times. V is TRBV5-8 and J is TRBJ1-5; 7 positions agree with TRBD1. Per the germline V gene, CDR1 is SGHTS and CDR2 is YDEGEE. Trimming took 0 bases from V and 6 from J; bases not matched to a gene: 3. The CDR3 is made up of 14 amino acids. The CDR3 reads CASSLGTGLQPQHF. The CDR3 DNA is TGTGCCAGCAGCTTGGGGACAGGACTTCAGCCCCAGCATTTT.

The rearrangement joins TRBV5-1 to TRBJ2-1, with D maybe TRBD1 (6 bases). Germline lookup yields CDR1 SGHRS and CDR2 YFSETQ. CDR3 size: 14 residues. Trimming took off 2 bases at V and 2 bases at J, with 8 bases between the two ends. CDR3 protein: CASSLTGTYNEQFF. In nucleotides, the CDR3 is TGCGCCAGCAGCTTAACAGGGACCTACAATGAGCAGTTCTTC.

The DNA of the CDR3 is TGTGCCAGCAGCTCTTGGACAGAGAACTATGGCTACACCTTC. Protein product: CASSSWTENYGYTF. The gene calls are TRBV13 and TRBJ1-2, with D perhaps TRBD1 (6 bases). CDR1 and CDR2 (germline): PRHDT, FYEKMQ (reference sequence). This CDR3 is built from 14 residues. The germline V and J ends were trimmed by 4 bases and 2 bases, with 11 bases remaining between them.

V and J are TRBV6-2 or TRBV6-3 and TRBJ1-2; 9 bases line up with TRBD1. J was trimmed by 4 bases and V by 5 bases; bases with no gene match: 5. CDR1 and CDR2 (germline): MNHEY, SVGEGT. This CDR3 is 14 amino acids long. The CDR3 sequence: CASSGGQGTYGYTF. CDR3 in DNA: TGTGCCAGCAGTGGGGGACAGGGCACCTATGGCTACACCTTC.

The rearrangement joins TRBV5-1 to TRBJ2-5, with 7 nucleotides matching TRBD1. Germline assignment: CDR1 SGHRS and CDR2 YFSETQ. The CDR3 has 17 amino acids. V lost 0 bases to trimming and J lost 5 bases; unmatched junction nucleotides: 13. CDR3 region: CASSLAGVSGGGETQYF. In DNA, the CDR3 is TGCGCCAGCAGCTTGGCCGGAGTTTCAGGGGGTGGGGAGACCCAGTACTTC.

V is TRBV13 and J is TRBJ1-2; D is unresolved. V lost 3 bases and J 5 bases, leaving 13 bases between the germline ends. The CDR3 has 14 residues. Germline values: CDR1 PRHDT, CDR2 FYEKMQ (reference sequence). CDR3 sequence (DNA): TGTGCCAGCAGCTTGAGTCGAACGGGGTATGGCTACACCTTC. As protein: CASSLSRTGYGYTF.

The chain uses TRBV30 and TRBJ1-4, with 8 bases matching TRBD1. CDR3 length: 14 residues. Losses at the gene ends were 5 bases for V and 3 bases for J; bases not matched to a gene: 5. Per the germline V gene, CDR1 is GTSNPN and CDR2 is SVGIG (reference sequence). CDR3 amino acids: CAWGQGGSNEKLFF. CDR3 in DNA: TGTGCCTGGGGACAGGGCGGATCTAATGAAAAACTGTTTTTT.

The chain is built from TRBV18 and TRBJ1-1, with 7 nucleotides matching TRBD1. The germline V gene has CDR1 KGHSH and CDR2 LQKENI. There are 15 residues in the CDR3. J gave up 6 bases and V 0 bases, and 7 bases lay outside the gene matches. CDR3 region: CASSPPTQGSAEAFF. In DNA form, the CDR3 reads TGTGCCAGCTCACCACCGACACAGGGGAGCGCTGAAGCTTTCTTT.

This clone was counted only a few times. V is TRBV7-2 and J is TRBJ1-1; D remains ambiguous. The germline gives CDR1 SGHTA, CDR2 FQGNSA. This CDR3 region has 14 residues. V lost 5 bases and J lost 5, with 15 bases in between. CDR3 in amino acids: CASSPGSLRTEAFF. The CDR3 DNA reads TGTGCCAGCAGCCCGGGGTCCCTGAGGACTGAAGCTTTCTTT.

CDR3 sequence (DNA): TGTGCCACCAGTGATCGGGACAGAGTTTTCGGCAATGAGCAGTTCTTC. It translates to CATSDRDRVFGNEQFF. The chain carries TRBV24-1 and TRBJ2-1, with 7 bases that match TRBD1. The CDR3 contains 16 residues. The trim removed 3 bases at V and 6 bases at J, leaving 10 bases unmatched. In germline, CDR1 is KGHDR, CDR2 SFDVKD.

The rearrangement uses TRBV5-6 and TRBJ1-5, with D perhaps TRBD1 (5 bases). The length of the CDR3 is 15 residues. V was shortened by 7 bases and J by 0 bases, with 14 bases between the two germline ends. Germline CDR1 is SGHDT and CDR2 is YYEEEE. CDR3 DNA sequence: TGTGCCAGCTCGAACTGGGGCCTTAGCAATCAGCCCCAGCATTTT. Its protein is CASSNWGLSNQPQHF.

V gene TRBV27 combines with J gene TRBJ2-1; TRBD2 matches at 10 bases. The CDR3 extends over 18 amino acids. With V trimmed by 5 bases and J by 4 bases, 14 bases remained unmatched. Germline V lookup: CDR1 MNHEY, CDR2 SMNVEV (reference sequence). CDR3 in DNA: TGTGCCAGCAGTGCCATGGACCTTAGCGGGGGGCAATACAATGAGCAGTTCTTC. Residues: CASSAMDLSGGQYNEQFF.

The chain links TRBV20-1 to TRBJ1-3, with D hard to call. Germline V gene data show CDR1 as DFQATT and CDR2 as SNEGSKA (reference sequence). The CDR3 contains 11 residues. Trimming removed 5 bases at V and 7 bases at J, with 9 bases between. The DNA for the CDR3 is TGCAGTGCTGAGGCCGTCAACACCATATATTTT. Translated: CSAEAVNTIYF.

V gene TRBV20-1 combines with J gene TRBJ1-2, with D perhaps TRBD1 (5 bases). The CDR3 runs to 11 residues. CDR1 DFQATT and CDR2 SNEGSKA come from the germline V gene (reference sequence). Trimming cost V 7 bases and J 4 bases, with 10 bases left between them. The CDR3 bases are TGCAGTGTGGGGACTCGCTATGGCTACACCTTC. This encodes CSVGTRYGYTF.

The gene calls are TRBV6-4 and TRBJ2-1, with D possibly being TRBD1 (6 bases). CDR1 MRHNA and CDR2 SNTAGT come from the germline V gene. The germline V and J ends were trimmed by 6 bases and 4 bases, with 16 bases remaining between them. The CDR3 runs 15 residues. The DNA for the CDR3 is TGTGCCAGCAGCCGAGAAACAGGGTTATACAATGAGCAGTTCTTC. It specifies CASSRETGLYNEQFF.

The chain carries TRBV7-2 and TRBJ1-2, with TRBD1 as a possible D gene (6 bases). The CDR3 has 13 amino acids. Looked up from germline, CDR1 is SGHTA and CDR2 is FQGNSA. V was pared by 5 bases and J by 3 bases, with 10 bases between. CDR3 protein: CASSQGGDYGYTF. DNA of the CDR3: TGTGCCAGCAGCCAAGGGGGGGACTATGGCTACACCTTC.

This CDR3 is CASSTPGGELFF. CDR3 sequence (DNA): TGCGCCAGCAGTACTCCGGGCGGGGAGCTGTTTTTT. The chain couples TRBV5-1 to TRBJ2-2; D unresolved. Germline V gene sequence: CDR1 SGHRS, CDR2 YFSETQ. Trimming left V 5 bases short and J 7 bases short, with 9 bases between. CDR3 length equals 12 residues.

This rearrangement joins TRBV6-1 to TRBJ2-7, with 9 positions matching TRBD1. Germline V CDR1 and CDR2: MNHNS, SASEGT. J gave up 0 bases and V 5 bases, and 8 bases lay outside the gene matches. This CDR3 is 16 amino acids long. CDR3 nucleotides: TGTGCCAGCAGTCAAGAGACAGGGGGAAGCTCCTACGAGCAGTACTTC. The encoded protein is CASSQETGGSSYEQYF.

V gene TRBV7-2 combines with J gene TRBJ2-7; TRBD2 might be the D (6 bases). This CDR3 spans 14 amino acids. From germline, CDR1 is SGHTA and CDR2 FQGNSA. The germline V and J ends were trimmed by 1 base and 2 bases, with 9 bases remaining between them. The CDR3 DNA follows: TGTGCCAGCAGCTTAGATGCGGGGCCCTACGAGCAGTACTTC. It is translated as CASSLDAGPYEQYF.

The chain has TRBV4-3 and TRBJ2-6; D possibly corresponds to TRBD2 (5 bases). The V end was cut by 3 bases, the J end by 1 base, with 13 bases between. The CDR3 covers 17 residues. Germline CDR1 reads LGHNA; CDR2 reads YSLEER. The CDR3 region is CASSQGNRGSGANVLTF. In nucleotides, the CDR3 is TGCGCCAGCAGCCAGGGCAATCGGGGTTCTGGGGCCAACGTCCTGACTTTC.

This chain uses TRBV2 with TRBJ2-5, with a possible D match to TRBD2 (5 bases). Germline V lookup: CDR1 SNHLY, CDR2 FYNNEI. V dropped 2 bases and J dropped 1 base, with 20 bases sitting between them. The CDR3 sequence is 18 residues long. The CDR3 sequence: CASSEFEVARTVQETQYF. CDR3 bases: TGTGCCAGCAGTGAATTCGAGGTAGCGCGAACTGTCCAAGAGACCCAGTACTTC.

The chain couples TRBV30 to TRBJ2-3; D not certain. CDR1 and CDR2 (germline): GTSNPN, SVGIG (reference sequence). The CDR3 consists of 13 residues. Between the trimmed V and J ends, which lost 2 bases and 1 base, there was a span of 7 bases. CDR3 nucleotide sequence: TGTGCCTGGAGTAAACTACGCACAGATACGCAGTATTTT. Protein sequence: CAWSKLRTDTQYF.

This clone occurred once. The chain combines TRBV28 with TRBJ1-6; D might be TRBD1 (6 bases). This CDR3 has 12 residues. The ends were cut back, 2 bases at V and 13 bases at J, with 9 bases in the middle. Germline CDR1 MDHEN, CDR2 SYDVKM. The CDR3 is CASSLQGFPLHF. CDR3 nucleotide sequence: TGTGCCAGCAGTTTACAGGGGTTCCCCCTCCACTTT.

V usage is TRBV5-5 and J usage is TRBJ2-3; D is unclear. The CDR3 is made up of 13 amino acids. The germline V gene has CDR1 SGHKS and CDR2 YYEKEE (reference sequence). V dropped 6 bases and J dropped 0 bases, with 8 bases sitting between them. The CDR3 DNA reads TGTGCCAGCACTCTGACTAGCACAGATACGCAGTATTTT. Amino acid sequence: CASTLTSTDTQYF.

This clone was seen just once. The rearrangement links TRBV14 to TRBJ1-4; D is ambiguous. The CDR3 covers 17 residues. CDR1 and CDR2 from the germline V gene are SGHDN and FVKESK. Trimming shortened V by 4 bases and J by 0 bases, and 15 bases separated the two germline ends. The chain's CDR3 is CASSPGFGTATNEKLFF. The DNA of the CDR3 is TGTGCCAGCAGCCCCGGGTTTGGAACTGCAACTAATGAAAAACTGTTTTTT.

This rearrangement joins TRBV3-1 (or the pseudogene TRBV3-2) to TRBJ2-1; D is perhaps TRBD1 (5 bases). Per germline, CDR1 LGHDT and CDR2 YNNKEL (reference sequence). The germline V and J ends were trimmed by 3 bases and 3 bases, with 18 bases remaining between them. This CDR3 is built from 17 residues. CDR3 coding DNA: TGTGCCAGCAGCCAGCACCTTCGACAGACAAGCTACAATGAGCAGTTCTTC. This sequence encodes CASSQHLRQTSYNEQFF.

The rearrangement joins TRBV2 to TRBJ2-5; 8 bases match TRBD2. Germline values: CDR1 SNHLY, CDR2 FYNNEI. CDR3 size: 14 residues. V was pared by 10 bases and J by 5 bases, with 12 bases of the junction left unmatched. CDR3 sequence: CATQFGGAQETQYF. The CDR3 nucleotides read TGTGCCACCCAATTCGGGGGGGCCCAGGAGACCCAGTACTTC. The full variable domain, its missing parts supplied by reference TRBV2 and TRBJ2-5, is EPEVTQTPSHQVTQMGQEVILRCVPISNHLYFYWYRQILGQKVEFLVSFYNNEISEKSEIFDDQFSVERPDGSNFTLKIRSTKLEDSAMYFCATQFGGAQETQYFGPGTRLLVL.

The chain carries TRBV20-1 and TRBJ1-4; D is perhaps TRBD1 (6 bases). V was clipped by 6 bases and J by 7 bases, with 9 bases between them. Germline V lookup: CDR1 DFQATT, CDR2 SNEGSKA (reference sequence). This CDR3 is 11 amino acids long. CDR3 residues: CSAMTGEKLFF. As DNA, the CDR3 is TGCAGTGCGATGACAGGTGAAAAACTGTTTTTT.

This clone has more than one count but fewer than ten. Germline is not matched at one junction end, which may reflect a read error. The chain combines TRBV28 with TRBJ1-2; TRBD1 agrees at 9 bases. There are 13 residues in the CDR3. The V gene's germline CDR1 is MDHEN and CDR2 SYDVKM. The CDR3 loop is CGYRQGANYGYTF. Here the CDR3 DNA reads TGCGGGTATCGACAGGGGGCTAACTATGGCTACACCTTC.

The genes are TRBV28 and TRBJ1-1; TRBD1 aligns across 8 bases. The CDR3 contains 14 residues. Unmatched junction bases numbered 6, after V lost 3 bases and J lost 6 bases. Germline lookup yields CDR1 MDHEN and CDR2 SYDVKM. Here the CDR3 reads CASSLRQGASEAFF. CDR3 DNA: TGTGCCAGCAGTTTGAGGCAGGGGGCCTCTGAAGCTTTCTTT.

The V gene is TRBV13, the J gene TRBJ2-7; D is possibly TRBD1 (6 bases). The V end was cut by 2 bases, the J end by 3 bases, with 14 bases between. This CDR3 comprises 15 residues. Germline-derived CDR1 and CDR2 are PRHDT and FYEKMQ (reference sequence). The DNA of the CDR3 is TGTGCCAGCAGCTTAATTTCCCAGGGGAACTACGAGCAGTACTTC. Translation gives CASSLISQGNYEQYF.

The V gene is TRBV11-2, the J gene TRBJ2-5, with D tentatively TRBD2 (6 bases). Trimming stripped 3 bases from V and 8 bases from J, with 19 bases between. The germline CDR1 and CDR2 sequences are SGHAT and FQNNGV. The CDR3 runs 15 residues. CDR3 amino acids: CASSLGPGRELTQYF. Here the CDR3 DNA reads TGTGCCAGCAGCTTGGGACCGGGACGGGAGCTTACCCAGTACTTC.